A single T cell receptor beta chain is shown here with its context. Antigen unknown. With V trimmed by 2 bases and J by 6 bases, 1 base remained unmatched. This CDR3 comprises 15 residues. Germline assignment: CDR1 SGHRS and CDR2 YFSETQ. The data were taken from a study of T cell responses to AZD1222 COVID-19 vaccine. Clones were sequenced by immunoSEQ multiplex PCR, and TCRdb holds only the in-frame ones, with some missing. This table has 130,000 to 150,000 clones, around nine tenths appearing once. Whole-study results and caveats: When two AZD1222 doses had been given, Spike-specific TCR breadth and depth rose.

The chain joins TRBV5-1 to TRBJ2-1; 14 nucleotides agree with TRBD2. This TCR was recovered from an adult in good health. The sample was peripheral blood, taken on day 0 of AZD1222 vaccination. The CDR3 reads CASSLGLAGGNEQFF. The CDR3 DNA reads as TGCGCCAGCAGCTTAGGACTAGCGGGAGGCAATGAGCAGTTCTTC.